Each of the 25 T cell receptor beta chains below was sequenced from the same sample in a study of monozygotic twins with inflammatory bowel disease (dated 2019 in TCRdb). Library prep was done by 5' RACE. This sample was sequenced with an Illumina HiSeq 2500. Following reprocessing of the reads by TCRdb, the data hold one row per CDR3 protein sequence and no DNA is available. The table kept for this sample lists over 200,000 distinct CDR3 sequences. The ten largest clones capture approximately 7.7% of the sample. Material: blood. Source of these receptors: a human donor with ulcerative colitis or Crohn's disease, or a healthy co-twin of an affected twin (not recorded which).

The gene calls are TRBV12-3 or TRBV12-4 and TRBJ2-3; without DNA, the TCRdb call of TRBD1 cannot be checked. The CDR3 is 14 residues long. The CDR3 sequence: CALSTGAITDTQYF.

CDR3 in amino acids: CASSRLGGPESGELFF. The chain combines TRBV7-8 with TRBJ2-2; TCRdb's D call, TRBD2, is unchecked because there is no DNA. The CDR3 runs 16 residues. CDR1 is SGHVS and CDR2 is FQNEAQ in the germline V gene.

The rearrangement joins TRBV3-1 to TRBJ2-1; TCRdb's assignment of TRBD1 cannot be checked, as there is no DNA. Germline V gene sequence: CDR1 LGHDT, CDR2 YNNKEL (reference sequence). The CDR3 runs 14 residues. The CDR3 sequence is CASSLLTGLNEQFF.

J is TRBJ2-5 and V is TRBV5-1. This CDR3 is 13 amino acids long. In germline, CDR1 is SGHRS, CDR2 YFSETQ. CDR3 protein: CASNLGKRETQYF.

This chain links TRBV20-1 with TRBJ2-7. This CDR3 has 16 amino acids. Looked up from germline, CDR1 is DFQATT and CDR2 is SNEGSKA (reference sequence). CDR3 region: CSARDASGISAYEQYF.

The chain combines TRBV15 with TRBJ1-4; TCRdb indicates TRBD1, and absent DNA this call remains unverified. The CDR3 sequence is 16 residues long. Germline values: CDR1 LNHNV, CDR2 YYDKDF (reference sequence). The chain's CDR3 is CATSPRGKKTNEKLFF.

The V gene is TRBV9, the J gene TRBJ2-7. Germline assignment: CDR1 SGDLS and CDR2 YYNGEE. This CDR3 is 14 amino acids long. CDR3: CASSVEASSYEQYF.

This sequence joins TRBV20-1 and TRBJ2-3; TCRdb's D call of TRBD2 is untestable without DNA. CDR1 and CDR2 from the germline V gene are DFQATT and SNEGSKA (reference sequence). This CDR3 comprises 18 residues. The CDR3 loop is CSAIAASGSAASTDTQYF.

The chain employs TRBV5-4 and TRBJ2-7. This CDR3 contains 12 residues. Germline CDR1 and CDR2: SGHNT and YYREEE (reference sequence). The CDR3 region is CASSWDSYEQYF.

The chain links TRBV11-1 to TRBJ2-1; TCRdb's D gene call, TRBD2, goes unchecked for lack of DNA. The CDR3 is made up of 19 amino acids. The germline CDR1 and CDR2 sequences are SGHAT and FQDESV (reference sequence). Here the CDR3 reads CASSLAAGGRFSSYNEQFF.

The V call is TRBV2, the J call TRBJ1-2; TCRdb outputs TRBD1, but without DNA this stays unchecked. Germline CDR1 is SNHLY and CDR2 is FYNNEI. The CDR3 covers 12 residues. This CDR3 reads CASSGDRLDYTF. Full variable domain (missing parts from reference TRBV2 and TRBJ1-2): EPEVTQTPSHQVTQMGQEVILRCVPISNHLYFYWYRQILGQKVEFLVSFYNNEISEKSEIFDDQFSVERPDGSNFTLKIRSTKLEDSAMYFCASSGDRLDYTFGSGTRLTVV.

This sequence joins TRBV30 and TRBJ2-5; the D call of TRBD1 rests on TCRdb alone, since no DNA is present to check it. Germline V gene sequence: CDR1 GTSNPN, CDR2 SVGIG (reference sequence). The CDR3 covers 14 residues. The CDR3 sequence: CAWTVGGPQETQYF.

V and J are TRBV5-1 and TRBJ1-1; no DNA is available, so the TRBD1 call from TCRdb remains unchecked. Germline CDR1 is SGHRS and CDR2 is YFSETQ. The CDR3 totals 14 residues. The CDR3 reads CASSLQGADTEAFF.

The V call is TRBV6-5, the J call TRBJ2-1; TCRdb gives TRBD2 as the D gene, but with no DNA this cannot be confirmed. Germline CDR1 is MNHEY and CDR2 is SVGAGI. The CDR3 is made up of 15 amino acids. CDR3 region: CASSYPGLDSREQFF.

V usage is TRBV7-8 and J usage is TRBJ2-3; TCRdb's D gene call, TRBD2, goes unchecked for lack of DNA. This CDR3 is 17 amino acids long. CDR1 is SGHVS and CDR2 is FQNEAQ in the germline V gene. The CDR3 reads CASSLGTSGSGWDTQYF.

The CDR3 region is CASSPSITGKMGQYF. The chain employs TRBV12-3 or TRBV12-4 and TRBJ2-4; there is no DNA to check the TCRdb D call of TRBD1. CDR3 length equals 15 residues.

This chain links TRBV29-1 with TRBJ2-2; TCRdb picks TRBD1, but there is no DNA to check that call. The CDR3 runs to 16 residues. CDR1 and CDR2 (germline): SQVTM, ANQGSEA. The CDR3 spells CSVLPLQGAGTGELFF.

The chain is built from TRBV20-1 and TRBJ2-7. In germline, CDR1 is DFQATT, CDR2 SNEGSKA (reference sequence). The CDR3 has 15 amino acids. The CDR3 loop reads CSAREASGGSYEQYF.

This chain uses TRBV20-1 with TRBJ2-7; the TCRdb D gene call, TRBD1, has no DNA to confirm it. The germline V gene has CDR1 DFQATT and CDR2 SNEGSKA (reference sequence). The CDR3 has 16 amino acids. CDR3 protein: CSARDDDRGLYYEQYF.

The CDR3 region is CASTLSGTFSGANVLTF. V gene TRBV4-2 combines with J gene TRBJ2-6. Germline CDR1 is LGHNA and CDR2 is YNFKEQ. This CDR3 has 17 amino acids.

The chain combines TRBV12-3 or TRBV12-4 with TRBJ1-2. The CDR3 has 13 amino acids. This chain's CDR3 is CASSFQNNYGYTF.

This rearrangement joins TRBV29-1 to TRBJ2-5; absent DNA, TCRdb's TRBD1 call cannot be checked. The CDR3 contains 14 residues. Germline-derived CDR1 and CDR2 are SQVTM and ANQGSEA. The CDR3 spells CSVEPGSTRETQYF.

J is TRBJ2-6 and V is TRBV7-2. Germline values: CDR1 SGHTA, CDR2 FQGNSA. The CDR3 is 18 amino acids. The CDR3 loop reads CASSLAAGAKSGANVLTF.

The rearrangement joins TRBV6-6 to TRBJ1-6; TCRdb selects TRBD1, and the lack of DNA leaves this call unchecked. The V gene's germline CDR1 is MNHNY and CDR2 SVGAGI (reference sequence). The CDR3 contains 14 residues. CDR3 in amino acids: CASRTDRSNSPLHF.

V and J are TRBV7-9 and TRBJ2-5; no DNA is available, so the TRBD1 call from TCRdb remains unchecked. CDR3 length equals 13 residues. Germline V gene sequence: CDR1 SEHNR, CDR2 FQNEAQ (reference sequence). The CDR3 here is CASTGGAKETQYF.